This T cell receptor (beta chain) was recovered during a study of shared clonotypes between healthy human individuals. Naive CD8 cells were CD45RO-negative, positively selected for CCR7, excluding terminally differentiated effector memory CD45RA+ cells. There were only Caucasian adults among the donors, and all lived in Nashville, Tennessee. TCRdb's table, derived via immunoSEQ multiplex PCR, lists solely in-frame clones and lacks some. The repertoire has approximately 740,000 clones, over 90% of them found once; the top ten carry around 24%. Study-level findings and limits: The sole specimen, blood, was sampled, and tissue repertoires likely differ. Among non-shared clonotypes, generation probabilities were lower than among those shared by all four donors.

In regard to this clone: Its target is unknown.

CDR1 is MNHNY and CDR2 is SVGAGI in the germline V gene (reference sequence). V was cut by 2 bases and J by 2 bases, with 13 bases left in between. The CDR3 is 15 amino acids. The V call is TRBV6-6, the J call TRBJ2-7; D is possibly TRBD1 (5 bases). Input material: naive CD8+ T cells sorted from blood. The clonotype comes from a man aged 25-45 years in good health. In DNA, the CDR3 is TGTGCCAGCAGTTACCCCCCCCAGGGAACCTACGAGCAGTACTTC. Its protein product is CASSYPPQGTYEQYF.